This TCR beta chain came from a study of T cells in Graves' hyperthyroidism and ophthalmopathy. General study points: Stable hyperthyroidism was separated from ophthalmopathy by a model based on 13 V-J features.

Investigators excluded patients with uncontrolled infection, other autoimmune disease, pregnancy or lactation. Trimming stripped 3 bases from V and 4 bases from J, with 11 bases between. The CDR3 has 13 amino acids. In germline, CDR1 is SGDLS, CDR2 YYNGEE. This clonotype was seen repeatedly, ten times or more. Its antigen is not identified. It was RNA transcripts that yielded the amplified TCR beta CDR3 regions. Primed by the HTBI set, a first-round RT-PCR was run on the TCR CDR3. One entry per CDR3 protein, called by TCRdb with MiXCR from the multiplex PCR reads. There are roughly 510,000 distinct CDR3 sequences in the sample; 40% to 50% occur only once, and about 45% lies in the top ten.

Sequenced: peripheral blood or thyroid tissue (not recorded which). V and J are TRBV9 and TRBJ2-7; D is perhaps TRBD1 (5 bases). This receptor was obtained from an adult woman with Graves' disease, either hyperthyroidism or ophthalmopathy (not recorded which). For the CDR3, the DNA is TGTGCCAGCAGCGGGCGGACAACTTACGAGCAGTACTTC. It encodes CASSGRTTYEQYF. The full variable domain, with the rest looked up from reference TRBV9 and TRBJ2-7, is DSGVTQTPKHLITATGQRVTLRCSPRSGDLSVYWYQQSLDQGLQFLIQYYNGEERAKGNILERFSAQQFPDLHSELNLSSLELGDSALYFCASSGRTTYEQYFGPGTRLTVT.